The 31 T cell receptor beta chains given below trace back to one sample, sequenced in a study of blood T cell repertoires in COVID-19. Data came from immunoSEQ multiplex PCR; TCRdb stores just in-frame clones and leaves some out. The table records 95,000 to 150,000 clones, about four fifths of them present only once. The sequencing input was peripheral blood. The origin of the receptors is a man aged 55 to 70 with acute or convalescent COVID-19.

This clone came up once. V usage is TRBV6-1 and J usage is TRBJ1-6, with D maybe TRBD1 (6 bases). The CDR3 is 14 amino acids. Between the trimmed V and J ends, which lost 1 base and 10 bases, there was a span of 11 bases. Germline-derived CDR1 and CDR2 are MNHNS and SASEGT. The CDR3 reads CASSEVGQLSPLHF. CDR3 coding DNA: TGTGCCAGCAGTGAAGTCGGACAGTTATCACCCCTCCACTTT.

The chain uses TRBV2 and TRBJ2-7; TRBD2 matches 14 bases. Germline CDR1 is SNHLY and CDR2 is FYNNEI. The V and J ends lost 7 bases and 1 base, in that order; junction bases with no gene match: 3. The CDR3 runs 15 residues. The CDR3 reads CASKGLAGGSYEQYF. Written as DNA, the CDR3 is TGTGCCAGCAAAGGACTAGCGGGAGGTTCCTACGAGCAGTACTTC.

The chain joins TRBV21-1 to TRBJ2-3; the table assigns TRBD2, which was not confirmed against the DNA. TRBV21-1 is an annotated pseudogene. The CDR3 spans 16 residues. CDR3 coding DNA: TGTGCCAGCAGCGCACGACTAGCGGGATCCACAGATACGCAGTATTTT. This translates into CASSARLAGSTDTQYF.

CDR3 sequence reads: CASSLTSGPSYEQYF. Written as DNA, the CDR3 is TGTGCCAGCAGCTTGACTAGCGGGCCCTCCTACGAGCAGTACTTC. The chain has TRBV7-2 and TRBJ2-7; TRBD2 matches 10 bases. The ends lost 3 bases at V and 0 bases at J; junction bases unmatched: 2. The CDR3 sequence is 15 residues long. Germline V CDR1 and CDR2: SGHTA, FQGNSA. Looking up the rest from reference TRBV7-2 and TRBJ2-7 gives the full variable domain: GAGVSQSPSNKVTEKGKDVELRCDPISGHTALYWYRQSLGQGLEFLIYFQGNSAPDKSGLPSDRFSAERTGGSVSTLTIQRTQQEDSAVYLCASSLTSGPSYEQYFGPGTRLTVT.

The gene calls are TRBV28 and TRBJ2-5; maybe TRBD1 (6 bases). There are 16 residues in the CDR3. Germline assignment: CDR1 MDHEN and CDR2 SYDVKM. Deletions cut 6 bases from V and 5 bases from J, with 22 bases between. In DNA form, the CDR3 reads TGTGCCAGCAGCCGACGGCGCTTTGGGGGCGCGGAGACCCAGTACTTC. This sequence encodes CASSRRRFGGAETQYF.

The rearrangement uses TRBV6-5 and TRBJ2-3; maybe TRBD2 (6 bases). The CDR3 is made up of 13 amino acids. The V end lost 5 bases, the J end lost 6 bases, and 12 bases lay between the germline ends. The V gene's germline CDR1 is MNHEY and CDR2 SVGAGI. CDR3 sequence: CASSQTRRDTQYF. The DNA for the CDR3 is TGTGCCAGCAGTCAGACTAGGCGGGATACGCAGTATTTT.

This clone was seen a few times. The CDR3 sequence: CASSLGTYEQYF. The CDR3 DNA sequence: TGTGCCAGCAGCCTAGGAACCTACGAGCAGTACTTC. The gene calls are TRBV5-4 and TRBJ2-7, with D hard to call. Trimming left V 4 bases short and J 2 bases short, with 7 bases between. Germline-derived CDR1 and CDR2 are SGHNT and YYREEE (reference sequence). The length of the CDR3 is 12 residues.

This chain uses TRBV7-9 with TRBJ1-1; 10 positions agree with TRBD1. Per germline, CDR1 SEHNR and CDR2 FQNEAQ (reference sequence). The CDR3 totals 15 residues. The V and J ends lost 5 bases and 5 bases, in that order; junction bases with no gene match: 8. CDR3 protein: CASSLSGTGVTEAFF. CDR3 coding DNA: TGTGCCAGCAGCCTCTCCGGGACAGGGGTTACTGAAGCTTTCTTT.

This chain joins TRBV10-3 and TRBJ2-7; D not certain. Germline loops: CDR1 ENHRY, CDR2 SYGVKD. V lost 10 bases and J lost 4, with 11 bases in between. The CDR3 has 11 amino acids. The CDR3 sequence is CASTTDYEQYF. DNA of the CDR3: TGTGCCAGCACTACGGATTACGAGCAGTACTTC.

This rearrangement joins TRBV9 to TRBJ2-4, with 8 bases matching TRBD2. Germline CDR1 is SGDLS and CDR2 is YYNGEE. Trimming removed 3 bases from V and 8 bases from J; junction bases left unmatched: 7. The CDR3 has 14 residues. CDR3 coding DNA: TGTGCCAGCAGCGCGCGGGAGGAGGTAGACATTCAGTACTTC. It encodes CASSAREEVDIQYF.

The chain uses TRBV27 and TRBJ1-1, with a possible D match to TRBD1 (6 bases). Trimming cost V 4 bases and J 5 bases, with 11 bases left between them. The CDR3 consists of 13 residues. Per germline, CDR1 MNHEY and CDR2 SMNVEV (reference sequence). The CDR3 region has the DNA TGTGCCAGCAGTTCTAACAGGGTTACTGAAGCTTTCTTT. The encoded protein is CASSSNRVTEAFF.

This chain connects TRBV4-2 to TRBJ2-7; D uncertain. Trimming pared 6 bases from V and 4 bases from J, leaving 13 bases between. CDR1 is LGHNA and CDR2 is YNFKEQ in the germline V gene. The CDR3 contains 13 residues. The CDR3 region is CASSPPQRYEQYF. In DNA form, the CDR3 reads TGTGCCAGCAGTCCCCCCCAGAGGTACGAGCAGTACTTC.

The V call is TRBV6-5, the J call TRBJ2-1, with TRBD2 matching over 7 bases. Germline values: CDR1 MNHEY, CDR2 SVGAGI. The CDR3 is 13 residues long. With V trimmed by 4 bases and J by 9 bases, 6 bases remained unmatched. This chain's CDR3 is CASSSRTRAEQFF. The CDR3 coding sequence is TGTGCCAGCAGTTCCAGGACTAGGGCTGAGCAGTTCTTC.

The V and J genes are TRBV7-6 and TRBJ1-5; unclear D gene. Trimming pared 10 bases from V and 5 bases from J, leaving 15 bases between. The CDR3 is 13 amino acids. Germline assignment: CDR1 SGHVS and CDR2 FNYEAQ. CDR3 DNA sequence: TGTGCCACCGGATCGAGGGCTGATCAGCCCCAGCATTTT. Residues: CATGSRADQPQHF. Looking up the rest from reference TRBV7-6 and TRBJ1-5 gives the full variable domain: GAGVSQSPRYKVTKRGQDVALRCDPISGHVSLYWYRQALGQGPEFLTYFNYEAQQDKSGLPNDRFSAERPEGSISTLTIQRTEQRDSAMYRCATGSRADQPQHFGDGTRLSIL.

This chain joins TRBV3-1 (or the pseudogene TRBV3-2) and TRBJ2-5; D unresolved. The germline V gene encodes CDR1 LGHDT and CDR2 YNNKEL (reference sequence). The length of the CDR3 is 13 residues. Trimming left V 4 bases short and J 4 bases short, with 10 bases between. The CDR3 sequence is CASSPPSRETQYF. The CDR3 DNA reads as TGTGCCAGCAGCCCCCCTTCTAGAGAGACCCAGTACTTC.

V usage is TRBV18 and J usage is TRBJ2-3; TRBD2 agrees at 12 bases. From germline, CDR1 is KGHSH and CDR2 LQKENI. Trimming removed 0 bases from V and 8 bases from J; junction bases left unmatched: 6. This CDR3 is built from 16 residues. In nucleotides, the CDR3 is TGTGCCAGCTCACCACCCCTAGCGGGAGGGCCCCGTACGCAGTATTTT. Translated: CASSPPLAGGPRTQYF.

This clone was recorded a few times. V and J are TRBV24-1 and TRBJ2-1, with 10 bases aligning to TRBD2. The ends lost 4 bases at V and 4 bases at J; junction bases unmatched: 6. The length of the CDR3 is 16 residues. From germline, CDR1 is KGHDR and CDR2 SFDVKD. The CDR3 is CATSDPSGSKYNEQFF. CDR3 bases: TGTGCCACCAGTGACCCTAGCGGGAGCAAGTACAATGAGCAGTTCTTC.

J is TRBJ2-7 and V is TRBV5-6, with 8 bases fitting TRBD1. V was clipped by 2 bases and J by 6 bases; unmatched bases: 4. The CDR3 has 13 residues. The germline V gene has CDR1 SGHDT and CDR2 YYEEEE. CDR3 nucleotides: TGTGCCAGCAGCTTCCGCAGGGGGCGCGAGCAGTACTTC. Amino acids: CASSFRRGREQYF.

The rearrangement uses TRBV19 and TRBJ2-2, with a possible D match to TRBD1 (6 bases). V dropped 6 bases and J dropped 5 bases, with 16 bases sitting between them. CDR3 size: 15 residues. The germline gives CDR1 LNHDA, CDR2 SQIVND (reference sequence). CDR3 amino acids: CASSRNRVSTGELFF. CDR3 coding DNA: TGTGCCAGTAGCCGGAACAGGGTATCGACCGGGGAGCTGTTTTTT.

The rearrangement uses TRBV11-3 and TRBJ2-7, with TRBD2 matching 9 bases. V dropped 5 bases and J dropped 0; count of bases not matched to a gene: 5. There are 15 residues in the CDR3. The germline V gene encodes CDR1 SGHNT and CDR2 YENEEA. The CDR3 DNA reads TGTGCCAGCAGCCGTAAGCGGGGGGACTCCTACGAGCAGTACTTC. Amino acids: CASSRKRGDSYEQYF.

The rearrangement uses TRBV6-5 and TRBJ2-7; D gene ambiguous. Trimming took 0 bases from V and 4 from J, leaving 13 bases between them. CDR3 size: 15 residues. Germline V gene sequence: CDR1 MNHEY, CDR2 SVGAGI. The CDR3 region is CASSYSRDSGYEQYF. In DNA, the CDR3 is TGTGCCAGCAGTTACTCGAGAGACTCTGGTTACGAGCAGTACTTC.

This chain uses TRBV2 with TRBJ2-7; D is ambiguous. The germline gives CDR1 SNHLY, CDR2 FYNNEI. The CDR3 totals 15 residues. V lost 3 bases and J lost 4, with 16 bases in between. The CDR3 region has the DNA TGTGCCAGCAGTGAGGATTCAGGTGCTGGGTACGAGCAGTACTTC. Residues: CASSEDSGAGYEQYF. Together with reference TRBV2 and TRBJ2-7, the CDR3 gives the full variable domain: EPEVTQTPSHQVTQMGQEVILRCVPISNHLYFYWYRQILGQKVEFLVSFYNNEISEKSEIFDDQFSVERPDGSNFTLKIRSTKLEDSAMYFCASSEDSGAGYEQYFGPGTRLTVT.

The chain recombines TRBV27 with TRBJ2-3, with 7 nucleotides matching TRBD1. The length of the CDR3 is 15 residues. V was clipped by 8 bases and J by 6 bases; unmatched bases: 14. Germline loops: CDR1 MNHEY, CDR2 SMNVEV (reference sequence). The CDR3 sequence is CASYSNPGTADTQYF. The CDR3 nucleotides read TGTGCCAGCTACTCCAACCCGGGGACAGCGGATACGCAGTATTTT.

The chain carries TRBV29-1 and TRBJ2-3; 11 bases are a match to TRBD2. V lost 4 bases to trimming and J lost 3 bases; unmatched junction nucleotides: 9. Germline V gives CDR1 SQVTM, CDR2 ANQGSEA. This CDR3 has 16 residues. The CDR3 region is CSVVVISGRVTDTQYF. CDR3 in DNA: TGCAGCGTTGTCGTAATTAGCGGGAGGGTGACAGATACGCAGTATTTT.

This chain joins TRBV2 and TRBJ2-6; D is unresolved. CDR1 is SNHLY, CDR2 FYNNEI, per germline. Trimming pared 0 bases from V and 0 bases from J, leaving 3 bases between. This CDR3 spans 15 amino acids. In DNA form, the CDR3 reads TGTGCCAGCAGTGAAGCTCACTCTGGGGCCAACGTCCTGACTTTC. Its protein product is CASSEAHSGANVLTF. Together with reference TRBV2 and TRBJ2-6, the CDR3 gives the full variable domain: EPEVTQTPSHQVTQMGQEVILRCVPISNHLYFYWYRQILGQKVEFLVSFYNNEISEKSEIFDDQFSVERPDGSNFTLKIRSTKLEDSAMYFCASSEAHSGANVLTFGAGSRLTVL.

The CDR3 DNA follows: TGTGCCAGCAAACAGGGGGCTGGGGCCAACGTCCTGACTTTC. Translating gives CASKQGAGANVLTF. The chain has TRBV2 and TRBJ2-6; 8 bases match TRBD1. V shed 7 bases, J shed 2 bases, and the junction held 1 base outside the gene matches. CDR1 is SNHLY, CDR2 FYNNEI, per germline. The CDR3 extends over 14 amino acids.

The chain employs TRBV29-1 and TRBJ2-5, with 8 bases fitting TRBD2. Germline trimming cut 6 bases from V and 2 bases from J; bases unmatched to any gene: 14. The CDR3 has 16 residues. The germline CDR1 and CDR2 sequences are SQVTM and ANQGSEA. DNA of the CDR3: TGCAGCGTGCCCATGCGGGGGGCAGGGAAACAAGAGACCCAGTACTTC. Amino acids: CSVPMRGAGKQETQYF.

The rearrangement joins TRBV29-1 to TRBJ2-3, with D unresolved. The CDR3 has 15 amino acids. The germline V gene encodes CDR1 SQVTM and CDR2 ANQGSEA. The germline V and J ends were trimmed by 0 bases and 4 bases, with 14 bases remaining between them. This chain's CDR3 is CSVEDRSGSPDTQYF. DNA of the CDR3: TGCAGCGTTGAAGATCGGAGTGGGTCCCCAGATACGCAGTATTTT.

This rearrangement joins TRBV5-1 to TRBJ1-1; TRBD1 matches 8 bases. CDR1 is SGHRS and CDR2 is YFSETQ in the germline V gene. This CDR3 has 16 amino acids. V was clipped by 0 bases and J by 4 bases; unmatched bases: 8. As DNA, the CDR3 is TGCGCCAGCAGCTTGGGGGGGACAGGACCTCTCACTGAAGCTTTCTTT. This gives the protein CASSLGGTGPLTEAFF.

The chain links TRBV4-1 to TRBJ1-4; 7 nucleotides line up with TRBD1. This CDR3 is built from 16 residues. The germline CDR1 and CDR2 sequences are MGHRA and YSYEKL. Trimming cost V 4 bases and J 5 bases; bases outside gene matches: 10. CDR3 bases: TGCGCCAGCAGCCGGTTCTTAGGGGGCCTAAATGAAAAACTGTTTTTT. Translation: CASSRFLGGLNEKLFF.

V and J are TRBV30 and TRBJ2-5, with D perhaps TRBD2 (5 bases). V was clipped by 4 bases and J by 2 bases, with 14 bases between them. CDR1 and CDR2 from the germline V gene are GTSNPN and SVGIG (reference sequence). The CDR3 extends over 14 amino acids. The CDR3 DNA follows: TGTGCCTGGACCCCCCTGACTATACAAGAGACCCAGTACTTC. It translates to CAWTPLTIQETQYF.